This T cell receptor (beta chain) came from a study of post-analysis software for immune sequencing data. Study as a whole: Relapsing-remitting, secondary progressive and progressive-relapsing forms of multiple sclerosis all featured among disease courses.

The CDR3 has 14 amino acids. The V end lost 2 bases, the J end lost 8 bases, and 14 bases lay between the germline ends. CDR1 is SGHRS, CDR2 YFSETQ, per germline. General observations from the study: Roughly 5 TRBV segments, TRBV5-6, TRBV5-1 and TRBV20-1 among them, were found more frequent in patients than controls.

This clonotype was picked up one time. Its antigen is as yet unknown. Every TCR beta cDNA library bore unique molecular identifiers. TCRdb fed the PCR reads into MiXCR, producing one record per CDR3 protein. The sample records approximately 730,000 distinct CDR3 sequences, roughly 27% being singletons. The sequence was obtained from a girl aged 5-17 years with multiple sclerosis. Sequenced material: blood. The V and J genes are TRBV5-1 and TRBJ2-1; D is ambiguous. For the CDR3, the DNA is TGCGCCAGCAGCTTTCTTAGGGTGGCCGATGAGCAGTTCTTC. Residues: CASSFLRVADEQFF.